This T cell receptor beta chain was captured by sequencing in a study of T cell responses to AZD1222 COVID-19 vaccine (dated by TCRdb to the early 2020s). With regard to the full study: AZD1222 recipients given second doses at about 4 weeks or at about 12 weeks were pooled, since spike-specific TCR depth and breadth were not found to differ between the two schedules. TCR sequencing covered 230 or so trial participants: roughly 200 given two doses of AZD1222 and about 26 given two doses of MenACWY control vaccine. Enrollment into the trials was organized by age into subgroups of 18-55, 56-69 and 70-plus years, and those subgroups contained around 150, 28 and 57 TCR-sequenced participants, respectively.

Comment on this clone: Its antigen is not yet known. No per-base quality is available; no much larger clone lies one base away.

The CDR3 regions of human TCRbeta chains were analyzed by immunosequencing. As for how the authors treated the data: TCRs in the repertoires were matched against a reference library of SARS-CoV-2-specific TCRs that had been generated with the MIRA antigen-specificity platform. Breadth was defined as the fraction of unique TCRs that were SARS-CoV-2-associated, and depth was defined as the fraction of total T cells that were SARS-CoV-2-associated. Using the MIRA data, each spike-specific TCR was mapped to the spike region that the TCR reacts to and placed in a CD4 or CD8 class. Log10-transformed breadth and depth values were compared by one-way ANOVA with Sidak's multiple comparisons tests. The immuneACCESS repertoire file appears here via TCRdb, limited to in-frame rearrangements. These files lack a portion of the clones; in checked studies, under half of the deficit traces to unresolved V genes, and the cause of the others is not known. The DNA was the basis for D and trimming; V, J and clone size are from that table. A total of 120,000 to 150,000 clones appear in this sample, about 92% of them only once. Of the sample, roughly 4.9% falls within the top ten clones.

Reading the germline V gene gives CDR1 SQVTM and CDR2 ANQGSEA. From the cysteine up to the phenylalanine, the CDR3 has a length of 13 residues. Only the CDR3 part of the read is kept: 39 bases, read in frame from the first base. V ends up 3 bases short and J 7 bases short, with an unmatched junction base count of 7. General study outcomes and caveats: After two AZD1222 doses, spike-specific TCR breadth and depth were significantly higher than at day 0 and than in MenACWY recipients. Because no day 14 peak-response samples were available, repertoires were characterized only after the peak T cell response. Conclusions about previously exposed vaccinees are limited, since just a handful of AZD1222 recipients were seropositive for SARS-CoV-2 at baseline. In the small 56-69-year group, the increase in depth fell short of significance, most likely because of low power. Vaccine-associated CD4 TCRs spanned the whole spike protein, with dominant responses in regions 160-218 and 743-854. Participants were mostly white British and included more females than males, and it was suggested by the authors that clonal diversity may have been underestimated. Reportedly, almost half of the unique spike-specific TCRs recognized epitopes lying outside the regions that are mutated in the B.1.351 and B.1.1.7 variants.

This specimen's time point label, interpreted: baseline before first vaccination. Vaccinee samples were obtained from the UK trials COV001 and COV002, which included a single-blind randomized controlled phase 2/3 trial of AZD1222 (ChAdOx1 nCoV-19) in healthy adults. For TCRbeta chain sequencing, PBMC samples were collected from trial participants at day 0 and at day 28 after the second dose. Here the sequenced sample was peripheral blood, taken on day 0 of AZD1222 vaccination. This clonotype originated in an adult in good health. The chain joins TRBV29-1 to TRBJ1-1; 8 middle bases align to TRBD1. The DNA reads TGCAGCGTTGAGGTCAGGGGGCAAGGTGAAGCTTTCTTT. Its coded protein is CSVEVRGQGEAFF.